The clone carrying this TCR beta chain was counted at least ten times. Its antigen is not known. This sample is drawn from a study of identical twins. Study-wide findings and caveats: Out-of-frame alpha sequences that twins shared showed excess low generation probability.

TCRdb redid the calling of the 5' RACE reads with MiXCR, one entry per CDR3 protein. The table has about 690,000 distinct CDR3 sequences, 6% to 6.5% seen once. The TCR comes from a man aged 18 to 35 in good health. The material sequenced was naive T cells sorted from blood.

CDR3 protein: CASAGHEDSPLHF. In DNA, the CDR3 is TGTGCCAGCGCGGGACATGAGGATTCACCCCTCCACTTT. The V call is TRBV7-8, the J call TRBJ1-6; D possibly corresponds to TRBD1 (6 bases). The CDR3 loop spans 13 amino acids. The V end lost 8 bases, the J end lost 8 bases, and 13 bases lay between the germline ends. Germline V gene sequence: CDR1 SGHVS, CDR2 FQNEAQ.